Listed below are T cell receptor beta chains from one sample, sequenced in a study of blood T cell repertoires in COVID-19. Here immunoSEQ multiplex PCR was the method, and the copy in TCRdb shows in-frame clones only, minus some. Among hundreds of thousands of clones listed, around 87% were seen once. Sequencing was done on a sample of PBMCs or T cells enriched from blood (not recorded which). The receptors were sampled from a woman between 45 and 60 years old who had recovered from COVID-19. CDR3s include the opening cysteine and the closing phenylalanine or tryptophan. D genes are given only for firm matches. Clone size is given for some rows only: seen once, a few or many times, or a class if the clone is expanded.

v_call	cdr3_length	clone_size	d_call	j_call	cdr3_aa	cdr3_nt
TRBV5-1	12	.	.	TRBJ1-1	CASSLGEGEAFF	TGCGCCAGCAGCTTGGGGGAGGGTGAAGCTTTCTTT
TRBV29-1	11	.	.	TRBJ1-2	CSVDRDYGYTF	TGCAGCGTTGACAGGGACTATGGCTACACCTTC
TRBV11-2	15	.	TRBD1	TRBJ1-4	CASSLSQGAWEKLFF	TGTGCCAGCAGCCTAAGTCAGGGGGCTTGGGAAAAACTGTTTTTT
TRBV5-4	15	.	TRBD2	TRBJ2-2	CASSGRGGSTGELFF	TGTGCCAGCAGCGGGAGGGGAGGGTCCACCGGGGAGCTGTTTTTT
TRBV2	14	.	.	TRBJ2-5	CASSDQGRAETQYF	TGTGCCAGCAGTGATCAGGGGAGGGCAGAGACCCAGTACTTC
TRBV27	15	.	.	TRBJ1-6	CASRPRSSYNSPLHF	TGTGCCAGCAGGCCGAGGAGCTCCTATAATTCACCCCTCCACTTT
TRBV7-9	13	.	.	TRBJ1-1	CASSLGQNTEAFF	TGTGCCAGCAGCTTAGGGCAGAACACTGAAGCTTTCTTT
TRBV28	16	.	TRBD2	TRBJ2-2	CASSPRRRRGGGELFF	TGTGCCAGCAGTCCGCGGCGGCGTCGGGGGGGCGGGGAGCTGTTTTTT
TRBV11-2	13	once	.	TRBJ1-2	CASSLGGNIGYTF	TGTGCCAGCAGCTTAGGAGGGAATATTGGCTACACCTTC
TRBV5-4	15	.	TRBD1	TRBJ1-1	CASSLSRTGDTEAFF	TGTGCCAGCAGCTTGAGTAGGACAGGGGACACTGAAGCTTTCTTT
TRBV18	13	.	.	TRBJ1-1	CASLTQGSTEAFF	TGTGCCAGCTTAACGCAGGGATCCACTGAAGCTTTCTTT
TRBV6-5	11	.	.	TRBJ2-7	CASGTFYEQYF	TGTGCCAGTGGGACATTCTACGAGCAGTACTTC
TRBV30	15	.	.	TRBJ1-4	CAWSVPAGSNEKLFF	TGTGCCTGGAGTGTACCGGCAGGGTCTAATGAAAAACTGTTTTTT
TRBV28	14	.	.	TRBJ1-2	CASSQIGGYYGYTF	TGTGCCAGCAGTCAGATCGGGGGGTACTATGGCTACACCTTC
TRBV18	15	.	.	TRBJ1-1	CASSPGGRGNTEAFF	TGTGCCAGCTCACCAGGAGGTCGCGGGAACACTGAAGCTTTCTTT
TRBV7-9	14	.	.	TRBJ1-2	CASSFSGVDRGYTF	TGTGCCAGCAGCTTTTCAGGGGTGGATCGAGGCTACACCTTC
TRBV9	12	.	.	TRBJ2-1	CASSANSGEQFF	TGTGCCAGCAGCGCGAACAGCGGAGAGCAGTTCTTC
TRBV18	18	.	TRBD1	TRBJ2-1	CASSPPLGQIRSYNEQFF	TGTGCCAGCTCACCACCTTTGGGACAGATTCGCTCCTACAATGAGCAGTTCTTC
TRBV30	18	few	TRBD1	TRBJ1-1	CAWSKNEKRDRMNTEAFF	TGTGCCTGGAGTAAGAACGAAAAACGGGACAGGATGAACACTGAAGCTTTCTTT
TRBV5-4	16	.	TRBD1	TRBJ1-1	CASSLVGQGAELEAFF	TGTGCCAGCAGCTTGGTGGGACAGGGGGCCGAATTAGAAGCTTTCTTT
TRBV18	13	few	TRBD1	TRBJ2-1	CASSPGQKNEQFF	TGTGCCAGCTCACCGGGACAGAAAAATGAGCAGTTCTTC
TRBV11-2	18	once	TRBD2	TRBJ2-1	CASSSGLAGGFEYNEQFF	TGTGCCAGCAGCTCGGGCCTAGCGGGAGGGTTCGAATACAATGAGCAGTTCTTC
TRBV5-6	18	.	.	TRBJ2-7	CASSLGRYPGLAPYEQYF	TGTGCCAGCAGCTTGGGTCGGTATCCGGGACTGGCTCCCTACGAGCAGTACTTC
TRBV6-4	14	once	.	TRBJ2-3	CASSVTSRGDTQYF	TGTGCCAGCAGTGTCACTAGCCGGGGGGATACGCAGTATTTT
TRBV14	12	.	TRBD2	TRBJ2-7	CASSGTKWEQYF	TGTGCCAGCAGCGGGACTAAGTGGGAGCAGTACTTC
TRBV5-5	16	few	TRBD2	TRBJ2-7	CASSLDVAGSSYEQYF	TGTGCCAGCAGCTTGGATGTAGCGGGAAGCTCCTACGAGCAGTACTTC
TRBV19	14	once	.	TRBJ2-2	CAIKGAGGTGELFF	TGTGCCATTAAAGGGGCCGGGGGCACCGGGGAGCTGTTTTTT
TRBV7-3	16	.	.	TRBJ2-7	CASSLTLAGSSYEQYF	TGTGCCAGCAGCTTAACCCTCGCGGGTAGCTCCTACGAGCAGTACTTC
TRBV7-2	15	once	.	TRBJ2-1	CATISGSSSYNEQFF	TGTGCCACCATATCGGGGTCTTCCTCCTACAATGAGCAGTTCTTC
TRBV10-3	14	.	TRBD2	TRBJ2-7	CAISGGTSGIEQYF	TGTGCCATCAGTGGCGGGACTAGCGGGATCGAGCAGTACTTC
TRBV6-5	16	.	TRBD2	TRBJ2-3	CASSYPSGSGGDTQYF	TGTGCCAGCAGTTATCCTAGCGGGAGTGGGGGAGATACGCAGTATTTT